The clone carrying this T cell receptor beta chain was seen at least ten times. Its target is not known. Sorting recovered naive CD8 T cells on a CD8+CD4-CCR7+CD45RA+ profile. These data come from a study of molecular identifiers for immune sequencing clone quantification. The study, taken as a whole, reports: In naive cells, clones above 20 RNA copies held under 1% of molecules, whereas in effector cells they held over 97%.

The CDR3 length is 14 residues. Germline V gene data show CDR1 as PRHDT and CDR2 as FYEKMQ (reference sequence). Trimming cost V 5 bases and J 6 bases, with 11 bases left between them. The bulk TCR libraries were made with methods described before and with listed TCR primers. TCRdb independently ran MiXCR on the PCR reads; one entry per CDR3 protein. The table lists 60,000 to 70,000 distinct CDR3 sequences, over 15% of them singletons. The V gene is TRBV13, the J gene TRBJ1-6, with D possibly TRBD1 on 5 matching bases. Sequencing input: naive CD8+ T cells from blood, with Jurkat cell RNA spiked in. The subset here: FACS-sorted CD8+CD4-CCR7+CD45RA+ naive T cells. This clonotype was obtained from a human donor in good health. Some libraries in this study had Jurkat cell RNA spiked in. The CDR3 loop is CASSLAGGNSPLHF. CDR3 coding DNA: TGTGCCAGCAGCCTGGCCGGGGGTAATTCACCCCTCCACTTT.